This is a list of T cell receptor beta chains from one sample in a study of blood T cell repertoires in COVID-19. Sequencing was performed with immunoSEQ multiplex PCR; in TCRdb, only in-frame clones are kept and a portion is missing. This table holds about 150,000 clones, approximately 73% found once. The source material was peripheral blood. These receptors originate from a woman at least 80 years old with acute or convalescent COVID-19. The CDR3 runs from the conserved cysteine through the conserved F or W. The D gene is left open where the match is weak. Some rows mark clone size as missing; the rest say once, few, many or name a class of expanded clone.

clone size	V gene	J gene	D gene	CDR3 DNA	CDR3 protein
-	TRBV30	TRBJ1-3	-	TGTGCCTGCTCGTCCTTCTCTGGAAACACCATATATTTT	CACSSFSGNTIYF
-	TRBV19	TRBJ1-1	TRBD1	TGTGCCAGTAGTAGGACAGGGAGTGTCACTGAAGCTTTCTTT	CASSRTGSVTEAFF
-	TRBV6-1	TRBJ1-4	-	TGTGCCAGCAGTGAACCGGGGAGGTCTAATGAAAAACTGTTTTTT	CASSEPGRSNEKLFF
-	TRBV9	TRBJ2-7	-	TGTGCCAGCAGCGTAGGAGGGATGAGCTCCTACGAGCAGTACTTC	CASSVGGMSSYEQYF
-	TRBV29-1	TRBJ1-2	-	TGCAGCGTTGAAGATCCCTTTAGAGGGTATGGCTACACCTTC	CSVEDPFRGYGYTF
few	TRBV7-3	TRBJ1-1	-	TGTGCCAGCAGTCCAACGACAGCTTCGAACACTGAAGCTTTCTTT	CASSPTTASNTEAFF
-	TRBV3-1/TRBV3-2	TRBJ1-5	TRBD1	TGTGCCAGCAGCCCGCACCTCGGGGACAGGAATCAGCCCCAGCATTTT	CASSPHLGDRNQPQHF
few	TRBV7-8	TRBJ2-7	TRBD2	TGTGCCAGCAGCCGGACTAGTAGTTCTCTCGAGCAGTACTTC	CASSRTSSSLEQYF
-	TRBV24-1	TRBJ2-3	TRBD1	TGTGCCACCAGTGACCCGGGCCGGCAGGGGGTCTCCACAGATACGCAGTATTTT	CATSDPGRQGVSTDTQYF
-	TRBV9	TRBJ2-7	TRBD1	TGTGCCAGCAGCCCGCACAGGGGTGGGTTCGGCGAGCAGTACTTC	CASSPHRGGFGEQYF
-	TRBV30	TRBJ1-1	-	TGTGCCTGGAGCCTAGGCACTGAAGCTTTCTTT	CAWSLGTEAFF
once	TRBV4-2	TRBJ2-1	TRBD2	TGTGCCAGCAGCCAAGGGCGGGAGGTCTCTGAGCAGTTCTTC	CASSQGREVSEQFF
-	TRBV14	TRBJ2-7	TRBD2	TGTGCCAGCAGCCGCCCGGGACTAGCGATCTACGAGCAGTACTTC	CASSRPGLAIYEQYF
-	TRBV7-2	TRBJ2-1	TRBD2	TGTGCCAGCAGCTTCCTAGCGGGAGGGGTCAACAATGAGCAGTTCTTC	CASSFLAGGVNNEQFF
-	TRBV19	TRBJ1-2	-	TGTGCCAGTAGTAGGGGGGGAGAGTATGGCTACACCTTC	CASSRGGEYGYTF
-	TRBV6-1	TRBJ2-3	-	TGTGCCAGCAGTGATCCCTCGGGTCACCAAAGCTTTACGCAGTATTTT	CASSDPSGHQSFTQYF
-	TRBV4-3	TRBJ1-2	TRBD1	TGCGCCAGCAGATATAACACAGGGGTCGAGTATGGCTACACCTTC	CASRYNTGVEYGYTF
-	TRBV10-3	TRBJ2-5	TRBD2	TGTGCCACCATGTTGGGGCGGGAGGGCCAAGAGACCCAGTACTTC	CATMLGREGQETQYF
-	TRBV27	TRBJ1-1	-	TGTGCCAGCAGTTTCTCACAGTCTTCCAACACTGAAGCTTTCTTT	CASSFSQSSNTEAFF
-	TRBV9	TRBJ1-3	-	TGTGCCAGCAACCGGGAGCCCTTCGGAAACACCATATATTTT	CASNREPFGNTIYF
-	TRBV19	TRBJ1-1	-	TGTGCCAGTAGTCTTCCTAACCGACAGGCGAGCACTGAAGCTTTCTTT	CASSLPNRQASTEAFF
-	TRBV13	TRBJ2-1	TRBD1	TGTGCCAGCAGCTTAGAGAGGGACAGGGTCTCCTACAATGAGCAGTTCTTC	CASSLERDRVSYNEQFF
-	TRBV19	TRBJ2-3	-	TGTGCCAGTAGTATGCCCTCGTCCGCCACAGACACAGATACGCAGTATTTT	CASSMPSSATDTDTQYF
-	TRBV7-2	TRBJ1-2	TRBD1	TGTGCCAGCAGCTTAGCATTCGCAGGGGGCGATGGCTACACCTTC	CASSLAFAGGDGYTF
-	TRBV2	TRBJ1-1	-	TGTGCCAGCAGTGTTCAGAACACTGAAGCTTTCTTT	CASSVQNTEAFF
-	TRBV15	TRBJ1-2	-	TGTGCCACCAGCAGAGACAGGGCGAGCGGCTACACCTTC	CATSRDRASGYTF
once	TRBV19	TRBJ2-2	-	TGTGCCAGTAGTAGGACACACACCGGGGAGCTGTTTTTT	CASSRTHTGELFF
-	TRBV5-1	TRBJ2-7	TRBD1	TGCGCCAGCAGCAGACAGGGAAGGGACGAGCAGTACTTC	CASSRQGRDEQYF
few	TRBV6-5	TRBJ1-2	-	TGTGCCAGCAGTTACTCGTATTATGAGGAGGGCTATGGCTACACCTTC	CASSYSYYEEGYGYTF
-	TRBV6-5	TRBJ2-1	-	TGTGCCAGCAAGTGGTCGGGCAATGAGCAGTTCTTC	CASKWSGNEQFF
-	TRBV6-5	TRBJ2-7	-	TGTGCCAGCAGCCCGACTCAGGGGTACGAGCAGTACTTC	CASSPTQGYEQYF
-	TRBV5-1	TRBJ1-1	TRBD1	TGCGCCAGCAGCTTGGCCCCTCCGGGACAGATGAACACTGAAGCTTTCTTT	CASSLAPPGQMNTEAFF
-	TRBV7-9	TRBJ1-1	-	TGTGCCAGCAGCCTCTCAGGAGGTGAAGCTTTCTTT	CASSLSGGEAFF
-	TRBV9	TRBJ1-6	-	TGTGCCAGCAGCGTAGCTACTGAAAATTCACCCCTCCACTTT	CASSVATENSPLHF
-	TRBV19	TRBJ2-1	-	TGTGCCAGTAGGTCGCGGGCGCAGTACAATGAGCAGTTCTTC	CASRSRAQYNEQFF
-	TRBV5-6	TRBJ1-5	-	TGTGCCAGCAGCTTGGCCGGGACAATGAGCAATCAGCCCCAGCATTTT	CASSLAGTMSNQPQHF
-	TRBV4-1	TRBJ1-6	-	TGCGCCAGCAGCCAAGGACACACCTATAATTCACCCCTCCACTTT	CASSQGHTYNSPLHF